This paragraph reports one TCR beta chain. As yet, its antigen is unknown. Every donor was a healthy person donating bone marrow. The sample is drawn from a study of cytomegalovirus exposure and HLA in healthy donors. Study conclusions and caveats: Later, an analysis found that common viral pathogens appeared to be linked with several of the most significant clusters. Despite most TCR sequences being rare, some public TCRs occurred in many donors. More than 150 TCR beta chains were listed as cytomegalovirus-associated.

With 60 Vbeta and 13 Jbeta primers, the PCR was carried out. The data were produced by immunoSEQ multiplex PCR, yet TCRdb's version contains in-frame clones alone and is incomplete. The data contain 90,000 to 120,000 clones, 60% to 75% of them singletons. This TCR was sampled from a man aged 30-40 years in good health and CMV-seronegative. The specimen sequenced was PBMCs.

DNA of the CDR3: TGTGCCAGCAGTGGGGGGACAGGGGGCAATCAGCCCCAGCATTTT. It encodes CASSGGTGGNQPQHF. The chain is built from TRBV6-1 and TRBJ1-5; TRBD1 matches 10 bases. This CDR3 comprises 15 residues. Germline V lookup: CDR1 MNHNS, CDR2 SASEGT. J was trimmed by 2 bases and V by 4 bases; bases with no gene match: 2.